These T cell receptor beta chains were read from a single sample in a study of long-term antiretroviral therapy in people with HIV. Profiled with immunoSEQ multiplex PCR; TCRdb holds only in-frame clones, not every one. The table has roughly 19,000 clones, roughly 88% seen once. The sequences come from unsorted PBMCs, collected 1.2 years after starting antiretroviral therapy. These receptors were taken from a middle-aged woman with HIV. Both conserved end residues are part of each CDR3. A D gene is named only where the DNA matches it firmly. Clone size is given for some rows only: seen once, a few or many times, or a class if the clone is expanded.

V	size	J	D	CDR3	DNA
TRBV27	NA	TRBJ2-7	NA	CASRLGANHQYEQYF	TGTGCCAGCAGGTTGGGGGCGAACCATCAATACGAGCAGTACTTC
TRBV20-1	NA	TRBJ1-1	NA	CSGGTNTEAFF	TGCAGTGGAGGCACGAACACTGAAGCTTTCTTT
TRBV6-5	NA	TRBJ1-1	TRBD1	CASSRDRGPAFF	TGTGCCAGCAGTCGGGACAGGGGGCCAGCTTTCTTT
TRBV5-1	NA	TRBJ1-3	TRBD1	CASSSEIPGQIIYF	TGCGCCAGCAGCTCCGAAATACCGGGACAGATCATATATTTT
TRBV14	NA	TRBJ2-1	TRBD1	CASRLTGNNEQFF	TGTGCCAGCAGACTGACAGGGAACAATGAGCAGTTCTTC
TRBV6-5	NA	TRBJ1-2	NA	CASSYSSGDDYTF	TGTGCCAGCAGTTACTCGTCGGGGGACGACTACACCTTC
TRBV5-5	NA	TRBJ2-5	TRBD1	CASSLTGGETQYF	TGTGCCAGCAGCTTAACAGGGGGCGAGACCCAGTACTTC
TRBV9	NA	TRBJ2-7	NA	CASSVEGRGYEQYF	TGTGCCAGCAGCGTAGAGGGCAGAGGCTACGAGCAGTACTTC
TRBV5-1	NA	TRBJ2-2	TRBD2	CASSLESRGRDTGELFF	TGCGCCAGCAGCTTGGAGAGTCGCGGGAGAGACACCGGGGAGCTGTTTTTT
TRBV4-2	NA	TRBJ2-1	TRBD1	CASSLGDRGLKDEQFF	TGTGCCAGCAGCCTGGGGGACAGGGGGCTCAAAGATGAGCAGTTCTTC
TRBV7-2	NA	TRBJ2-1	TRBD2	CASSLEPPGLAAYNEQFF	TGTGCCAGCAGCTTAGAGCCTCCGGGACTAGCGGCCTACAATGAGCAGTTCTTC
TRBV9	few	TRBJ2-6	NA	CASSVTTTGANVLTF	TGTGCCAGCAGCGTAACAACTACTGGGGCCAACGTCCTGACTTTC
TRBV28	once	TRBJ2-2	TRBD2	CASSRLAVTGELFF	TGTGCCAGCAGTAGACTAGCGGTTACCGGGGAGCTGTTTTTT
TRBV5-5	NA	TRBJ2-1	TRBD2	CASSPGTSGLLHEQFF	TGTGCCAGCAGCCCCGGGACTAGCGGGCTGTTGCATGAGCAGTTCTTC
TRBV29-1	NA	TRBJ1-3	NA	CSVGDWSGNTIYF	TGCAGCGTTGGGGACTGGTCTGGAAACACCATATATTTT
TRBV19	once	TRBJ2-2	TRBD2	CASSRGLANTGELFF	TGTGCCAGTAGTAGGGGACTAGCGAACACCGGGGAGCTGTTTTTT
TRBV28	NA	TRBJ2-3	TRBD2	CASSLKREFGDTQYF	TGTGCCAGCAGTTTAAAGCGGGAGTTTGGGGATACGCAGTATTTT
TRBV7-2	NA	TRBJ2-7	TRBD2	CASSRSSGSYEQYF	TGTGCCAGCAGCCGATCTAGCGGGAGCTACGAGCAGTACTTC
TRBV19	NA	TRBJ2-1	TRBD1	CASSIDRLSGQRRIYNEQFF	TGTGCCAGTAGTATAGATCGGTTATCGGGACAGCGGAGGATCTACAATGAGCAGTTCTTC
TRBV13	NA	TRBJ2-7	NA	CASSFLYPGRGADEQYF	TGTGCCAGCAGCTTCTTGTACCCCGGGCGGGGAGCGGACGAGCAGTACTTC
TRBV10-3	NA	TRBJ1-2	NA	CAISPGGGLGYGYTF	TGTGCCATCAGCCCCGGGGGTGGCTTGGGCTATGGCTACACCTTC
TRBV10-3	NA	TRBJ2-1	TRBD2	CATGTSGNSYNEQFF	TGTGCCACGGGGACTAGCGGGAACTCCTACAATGAGCAGTTCTTC
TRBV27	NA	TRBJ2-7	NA	CASSFSARGGEQYF	TGTGCCAGCAGTTTCTCCGCCAGGGGGGGCGAGCAGTACTTC
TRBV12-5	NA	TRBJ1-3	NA	CASGPGNSGNTIYF	TGTGCTAGTGGTCCCGGTAACTCTGGAAACACCATATATTTT
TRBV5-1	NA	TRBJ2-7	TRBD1	CASTTGGSQEQYF	TGCGCCAGTACGACAGGGGGTAGTCAGGAGCAGTACTTC
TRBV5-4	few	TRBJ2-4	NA	CASSPGPKNIQYF	TGTGCCAGCAGCCCGGGCCCTAAAAACATTCAGTACTTC
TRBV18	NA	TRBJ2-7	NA	CASSPVDGYEQYF	TGTGCCAGCTCACCCGTTGACGGCTACGAGCAGTACTTC
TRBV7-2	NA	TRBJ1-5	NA	CASSTYTNQPQHF	TGTGCCAGCAGCACCTACACCAATCAGCCCCAGCATTTT
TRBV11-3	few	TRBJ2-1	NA	CASGSNPYNEQFF	TGTGCCAGTGGGAGTAACCCCTACAATGAGCAGTTCTTC
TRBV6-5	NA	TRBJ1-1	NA	CASSYGRAETFF	TGTGCCAGCAGTTACGGGCGCGCTGAGACTTTCTTT
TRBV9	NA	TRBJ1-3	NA	CASSGTGNTIYF	TGTGCCAGCAGCGGAACTGGAAACACCATATATTTT